The entry below gives a single T cell receptor (beta chain) sequence along with its context. Distinct nucleotide sequences in the sample also encode this CDR3. Per germline, CDR1 MNHEY and CDR2 SMNVEV (reference sequence). This CDR3 comprises 12 residues. Trimming removed 3 bases at V and 6 bases at J, with 9 bases between. Sequencing used immunoSEQ multiplex PCR; TCRdb keeps in-frame clones, though not all of them. This sample has roughly 570,000 clones, with roughly 98% found just once. This specimen comes from a study of shared clonotypes between healthy human individuals. Naive CD8 isolation took CD45RO-negative cells positively selected for CCR7 and excluded terminally differentiated effector memory CD45RA+ cells.

Sequencing input: naive CD8+ T cells sorted from blood. The V gene is TRBV27, the J gene TRBJ2-7; D is ambiguous. The receptor was derived from a young man in good health. Written as DNA, the CDR3 is TGTGCCAGCAGTTTCGGTGGTCGCGAGCAGTACTTC. Its protein product is CASSFGGREQYF.